This T cell receptor beta chain was documented in a study of blood T cells in healthy people across ages. The V and J ends lost 2 bases and 0 bases respectively, with 9 bases between them. The CDR3 is made up of 15 amino acids. CDR1 and CDR2 from the germline V gene are MGHRA and YSYEKL. General study results and limits: The recorded TCR beta diversity per million T cells decreased in a roughly linear manner with age.

Worth noting for this clonotype: Antigen: not known.

A second PCR of 7 to 11 cycles used a sample-barcoded 5' primer and a J-beta primer mix. Every cDNA molecule carried a tag from a template-switch adaptor bearing 12 random nucleotides. One entry per CDR3 protein, called by TCRdb with MiXCR from the 5' RACE reads. The data contain about 1.5 million distinct CDR3 sequences, roughly two fifths of them singletons. The V gene is TRBV4-1, the J gene TRBJ2-3; D not certain. This TCR was recovered from a woman between 18 and 30 years old in good health. The material sequenced was blood. In DNA form, the CDR3 reads TGCGCCAGCAGCCAACCCCCGCAGAGCACAGATACGCAGTATTTT. It encodes CASSQPPQSTDTQYF.